This is a list of T cell receptor beta chains from one sample in a study of blood T cell repertoires in COVID-19. Assay: immunoSEQ multiplex PCR; the TCRdb copy retains only in-frame clones and omits some. Counted here are about 250,000 clones, approximately 90% occurring once; the ten biggest clones make up about 16%. Input material: PBMCs or T cells enriched from blood (not recorded which). The receptors stem from a man aged 18-30 years who had recovered from COVID-19. Both conserved end residues are part of each CDR3. D genes are given only for firm matches. Clone size is stated in some rows and not others, as once, few, many or a class when expanded.

J: TRBJ2-1
D: TRBD2
size: .
V: TRBV7-9
DNA: TGTGCCAGCAGCTTAACTCTAGCGGGGGACAATGAGCAGTTCTTC
CDR3: CASSLTLAGDNEQFF

J: TRBJ2-5
D: TRBD2
size: .
V: TRBV19
DNA: TGTGCCAGTAGTTCGGGGGGGACGTACCAAGAGACCCAGTACTTC
CDR3: CASSSGGTYQETQYF

J: TRBJ1-5
D: .
size: few
V: TRBV18
DNA: TGTGCCAGCTCACCACAGGGAGACCAGCCCCAGCATTTT
CDR3: CASSPQGDQPQHF

J: TRBJ1-6
D: .
size: .
V: TRBV2
DNA: TGTGCCAGCAGTGTGACAGCTTCCTATAATTCACCCCTCCACTTT
CDR3: CASSVTASYNSPLHF

J: TRBJ2-3
D: .
size: .
V: TRBV19
DNA: TGTGCCAGTAGTATGACAGGATCTAGCACAGATACGCAGTATTTT
CDR3: CASSMTGSSTDTQYF

J: TRBJ1-2
D: TRBD1
size: .
V: TRBV15
DNA: TGTGCCACCAGCAGGGGACAGGGACCACCTTATGGCTACACCTTC
CDR3: CATSRGQGPPYGYTF

J: TRBJ2-3
D: TRBD2
size: .
V: TRBV29-1
DNA: TGCAGCGCAAGCGGGGGGGCGAGGACAGATACGCAGTATTTT
CDR3: CSASGGARTDTQYF

J: TRBJ1-3
D: TRBD1
size: .
V: TRBV3-1/TRBV3-2
DNA: TGTGCCAGCAGCCCGACAGGGCAAGGAAACACCATATATTTT
CDR3: CASSPTGQGNTIYF

J: TRBJ2-5
D: TRBD1
size: .
V: TRBV10-1
DNA: TGCGCCAGCAGTGAGCGTAAGGACAGGGGTAGGGAGACCCAGTACTTC
CDR3: CASSERKDRGRETQYF

J: TRBJ1-1
D: .
size: .
V: TRBV30
DNA: TGTGCCTGGAGTGTATCGGGAGTTCGAGCTTTCTTT
CDR3: CAWSVSGVRAFF

J: TRBJ1-2
D: .
size: .
V: TRBV7-8
DNA: TGTGCCAGCAGCTTGCAGGCCTGGAGGTCCCTAAACTATGGCTACACCTTC
CDR3: CASSLQAWRSLNYGYTF

J: TRBJ1-2
D: .
size: .
V: TRBV2
DNA: TGTGCCAGCGACGGGACACAGAGCTTCTATGGCTACACCTTC
CDR3: CASDGTQSFYGYTF

J: TRBJ1-6
D: .
size: .
V: TRBV5-1
DNA: TGCGCCAGCAGCACGGAGGGCAATCCGTCACCCCTCCACTTT
CDR3: CASSTEGNPSPLHF

J: TRBJ2-1
D: .
size: .
V: TRBV6-5
DNA: TGTGCCAGCACTCTCAGACGGGAATACAATGAGCAGTTCTTC
CDR3: CASTLRREYNEQFF

J: TRBJ2-7
D: TRBD1
size: few
V: TRBV28
DNA: TGTGCCAGCACCAAAGGGGGGACAGGGGGCCACGAGCAGTACTTC
CDR3: CASTKGGTGGHEQYF

J: TRBJ2-7
D: .
size: .
V: TRBV5-1
DNA: TGCGCCAGCAGCTGGCCGGGGGAGTTCTACGAGCAGTACTTC
CDR3: CASSWPGEFYEQYF

J: TRBJ1-3
D: .
size: .
V: TRBV4-1
DNA: TGCGCCAGCAGCCAAGCAAACTCTGGAAACACCATATATTTT
CDR3: CASSQANSGNTIYF

J: TRBJ1-1
D: TRBD1
size: .
V: TRBV10-3
DNA: TGTGCCGCCCGCGCACAGGGGGGAAACACTGAAGCTTTCTTT
CDR3: CAARAQGGNTEAFF

J: TRBJ2-2
D: TRBD1
size: .
V: TRBV10-3
DNA: TGTGCCATCAGTGGGACAGGGGGCGGATGGACCGGGGAGCTGTTTTTT
CDR3: CAISGTGGGWTGELFF

J: TRBJ1-2
D: .
size: .
V: TRBV5-1
DNA: TGCGCCAGCAGCTTGGGGGGGACATCCTATGGCTACACCTTC
CDR3: CASSLGGTSYGYTF

J: TRBJ2-1
D: TRBD2
size: .
V: TRBV6-1
DNA: TGTGCCAGCAGTGAATCTCCGATGGTTAGCGGGAGATCGAATGAGCAGTTCTTC
CDR3: CASSESPMVSGRSNEQFF